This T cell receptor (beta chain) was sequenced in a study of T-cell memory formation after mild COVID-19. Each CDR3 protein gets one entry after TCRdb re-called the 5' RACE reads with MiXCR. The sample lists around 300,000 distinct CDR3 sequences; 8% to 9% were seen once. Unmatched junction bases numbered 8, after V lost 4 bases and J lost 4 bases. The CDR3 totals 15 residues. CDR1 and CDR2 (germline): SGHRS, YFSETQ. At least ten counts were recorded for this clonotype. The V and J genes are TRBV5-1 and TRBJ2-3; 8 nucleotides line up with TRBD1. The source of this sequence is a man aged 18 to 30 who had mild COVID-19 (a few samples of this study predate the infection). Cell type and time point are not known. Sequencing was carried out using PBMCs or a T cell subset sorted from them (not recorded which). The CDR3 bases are TGCGCCAGCAGCCTTCGGACAGGGCCGGCAGATACGCAGTATTTT. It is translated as CASSLRTGPADTQYF.